Sequencing of this TCR beta chain was carried out in a study of cytomegalovirus exposure and HLA in healthy donors. Study observations and caveats: Segments of the TCR beta V type were, in most cases, productive about 87% or about 30% of the time in an earlier analysis. In a later analysis, DRB1 alleles had the most associated TCRs; HLA-C alleles the fewest.

A multiplex PCR was run with 60 Vbeta primers and 13 Jbeta primers. The protocol was immunoSEQ multiplex PCR, while the TCRdb copy is restricted to in-frame clones and leaves out a portion. Of some 130,000 clones in the sample, roughly 78% were seen once. A remark on this clone: Its antigen is not identified.

The sequence came from a male donor in good health and CMV-seronegative. Sequenced sample: PBMCs.

CDR3 bases: TGCGCCAGCAGCTTGGATGGCGGGGGAGGACAGACCCAGTACTTC. Its translation: CASSLDGGGGQTQYF. The chain carries TRBV5-1 and TRBJ2-5; 7 bases line up with TRBD2. CDR3 length equals 15 residues. CDR1 is SGHRS, CDR2 YFSETQ, per germline. After removal of 0 bases from V and 6 bases from J, the junction contained 8 bases not matched to a gene.